This T cell receptor beta chain was sequenced for a study of memory CD4+ T cells and cytomegalovirus serostatus. V was shortened by 1 base and J by 6 bases, with 15 bases between the two germline ends. There are 16 residues in the CDR3. CDR1 and CDR2 (germline): MGHDK, SYGVNS. Single viable CD3+CD4+CD8-CD45RO+ cells were sorted as the memory CD4+ T cells. Profiling relied on immunoSEQ multiplex PCR, and the TCRdb table lists in-frame clones only, not all of them. The sample contains 55,000 to 65,000 clones, over 80% of which appear only once. The TCR was taken from an adult in good health and CMV-seronegative. The gene calls are TRBV25-1 and TRBJ1-4, with a tentative D call TRBD1 (6 bases). Material for sequencing was memory CD4+ T cells from blood. As DNA, the CDR3 is TGTGCCAGCAGTGAATCATTTGGGGGCGGACATGAAAAACTGTTTTTT. The encoded protein is CASSESFGGGHEKLFF.